The 9 T cell receptor beta chains below all came from one sample that was sequenced in a study of radiation and T cells in renal cell carcinoma. Measured with immunoSEQ multiplex PCR; TCRdb has only the in-frame clones, and not every one. The sample lists 95,000 to 150,000 clones, 81% occurring once. Time point noted: blood 2 weeks post-SBRT. This sample's treatment: 15 Gy SBRT to primary tumor, nephrectomy 4 weeks later. The sequencing used blood, collected from a patient whose treatment included radiotherapy and nephrectomy. These receptors all come from a man between 45 and 60 years old with renal cell carcinoma.

The CDR3 loop is CASSYDSGGGELFF. In DNA, the CDR3 is TGTGCCAGCAGTTACGATTCTGGGGGCGGGGAGCTGTTTTTT. The V and J genes are TRBV6-5 and TRBJ2-2; D possibly matches TRBD1 or TRBD2 (5 bases each). CDR1 and CDR2 from the germline V gene are MNHEY and SVGAGI. The CDR3 is made up of 14 amino acids. Trimming removed 2 bases from V and 7 bases from J, with 11 bases in between.

V usage is TRBV6-5 and J usage is TRBJ2-1; 7 positions agree with TRBD1. CDR3 length: 15 residues. Germline CDR1 and CDR2: MNHEY and SVGAGI. V was pared by 5 bases and J by 8 bases, with 12 bases of the junction left unmatched. The CDR3 DNA reads TGTGCCAGCAGTCCGGGACAGCCCTGGGGATATGAGCAGTTCTTC. The encoded protein is CASSPGQPWGYEQFF.

This rearrangement joins TRBV5-1 to TRBJ2-7, with 11 nucleotides matching TRBD1. Germline V gene sequence: CDR1 SGHRS, CDR2 YFSETQ. The V segment lost 3 bases and the J segment 6 bases; nucleotides outside the gene matches: 5. The CDR3 extends over 14 amino acids. The CDR3 reads CASSYGQGASEQYF. The CDR3 coding sequence is TGCGCCAGCAGCTACGGACAGGGGGCGAGCGAGCAGTACTTC.

The V and J genes are TRBV10-2 and TRBJ2-1, with no clear D. Germline-derived CDR1 and CDR2 are WSHSY and SAAADI. V was shortened by 2 bases and J by 0 bases, with 8 bases between the two germline ends. The CDR3 is 15 residues long. CDR3 nucleotides: TGCGCCAGCAGTGAGGGGCCCAGCTCCTACAATGAGCAGTTCTTC. Translating gives CASSEGPSSYNEQFF.

The V gene is TRBV2, the J gene TRBJ2-7; possible D gene TRBD2, 7 bases. CDR3 length: 15 amino acids. The germline V and J ends were trimmed by 7 bases and 0 bases, with 16 bases remaining between them. Germline CDR1 reads SNHLY; CDR2 reads FYNNEI. The CDR3 reads CASTRGGGYSYEQYF. The CDR3, as DNA: TGTGCCAGCACCCGAGGGGGGGGATACTCCTACGAGCAGTACTTC. Combining the CDR3 with reference TRBV2 and TRBJ2-7 gives the whole variable domain EPEVTQTPSHQVTQMGQEVILRCVPISNHLYFYWYRQILGQKVEFLVSFYNNEISEKSEIFDDQFSVERPDGSNFTLKIRSTKLEDSAMYFCASTRGGGYSYEQYFGPGTRLTVT.

The rearrangement joins TRBV4-1 to TRBJ2-7, with D perhaps given as TRBD1 or TRBD2 (5 bases each). The CDR3 is made up of 15 amino acids. Trimming left V 1 base short and J 0 bases short, with 10 bases between. Germline assignment: CDR1 MGHRA and CDR2 YSYEKL. CDR3 amino acids: CASSQVDGTSYEQYF. The CDR3 DNA sequence: TGCGCCAGCAGCCAAGTGGACGGGACCTCCTACGAGCAGTACTTC.

The genes are TRBV27 and TRBJ2-1; 7 bases agree with TRBD1. Trimming at V came to 5 bases and at J to 0 bases, leaving 7 bases not matched to a gene. Germline assignment: CDR1 MNHEY and CDR2 SMNVEV (reference sequence). CDR3 length: 16 residues. The CDR3 here is CASSPIRDSSYNEQFF. In DNA form, the CDR3 reads TGTGCCAGCAGTCCCATCCGGGACAGCTCCTACAATGAGCAGTTCTTC.

V and J are TRBV5-1 and TRBJ2-3, with TRBD2 identical over 8 bases. CDR3 size: 16 residues. The V gene's germline CDR1 is SGHRS and CDR2 YFSETQ. The junction had 8 bases not matched to a gene; V was cut back by 4 bases and J by 1 base. The CDR3 nucleotides read TGCGCCAGCAGCCCACTCCTTAGCGGGGGCACAGATACGCAGTATTTT. This encodes CASSPLLSGGTDTQYF.

In its sample, this clone was seen a few times. The V gene is TRBV4-3, the J gene TRBJ1-4; 12 bases map to TRBD1. The junction had 4 bases not matched to a gene; V was cut back by 0 bases and J by 8 bases. CDR3 length equals 16 residues. From germline, CDR1 is LGHNA and CDR2 YSLEER. The CDR3 sequence: CASSQDQGTGGEKLFF. CDR3 coding DNA: TGCGCCAGCAGCCAAGATCAGGGGACAGGGGGCGAAAAACTGTTTTTT.